The next 28 T cell receptor beta chains were all read from a single sample in a study of early T cells in non-severe SARS-CoV-2 infection. TCRdb processed the 5' RACE reads anew with MiXCR; each CDR3 protein has one entry. This sample has under 80,000 distinct CDR3 sequences; approximately 10% occur once, and the top ten carry 3% to 4%. Sequences were obtained from whole blood. The receptors were sampled from an adult who was a healthcare worker with PCR-confirmed SARS-CoV-2 infection or an uninfected control (not recorded which).

The genes are TRBV27 and TRBJ2-7, with 8 bases lining up with TRBD2. V gave up 3 bases and J gave up 4 bases; unmatched junction bases: 11. The CDR3 length is 16 residues. Germline-derived CDR1 and CDR2 are MNHEY and SMNVEV (reference sequence). The CDR3 nucleotides are TGTGCCAGCAGTTTGTTTGCGAGCGGGGGACCTTACGAGCAGTACTTC. Translation gives CASSLFASGGPYEQYF.

The chain joins TRBV20-1 to TRBJ2-1, with 10 bases that match TRBD2. This CDR3 spans 13 amino acids. The J segment lost 2 bases and the V segment lost 6 bases, leaving 1 base of the junction unmatched. Germline values: CDR1 DFQATT, CDR2 SNEGSKA (reference sequence). CDR3 DNA sequence: TGCAGTGCCGGACTAGCGGCCTACAATGAGCAGTTCTTC. The encoded protein is CSAGLAAYNEQFF.

This clonotype was recorded at least ten times. J is TRBJ1-1 and V is TRBV18, with unresolved D. The V and J ends lost 5 bases and 0 bases respectively, with 7 bases between them. CDR3 length: 13 residues. Looked up from germline, CDR1 is KGHSH and CDR2 is LQKENI. The CDR3 coding sequence is TGTGCCAGCTCAGTCTCGATGAACACTGAAGCTTTCTTT. It encodes CASSVSMNTEAFF.

This clonotype was observed many times. This chain joins TRBV29-1 and TRBJ2-3; 7 bases match TRBD1. Germline V gene data show CDR1 as SQVTM and CDR2 as ANQGSEA. The CDR3 extends over 17 amino acids. J gave up 4 bases and V 4 bases, and 17 bases lay outside the gene matches. CDR3 DNA: TGCAGCGTTGGAGACAGGGTGGCAACGGCCGTGGCAGATACGCAGTATTTT. Translation: CSVGDRVATAVADTQYF.

This clonotype was detected many times. This sequence joins TRBV9 and TRBJ2-3, with 8 bases that match TRBD2. The V and J ends lost 4 bases and 1 base, in that order; junction bases with no gene match: 5. The germline gives CDR1 SGDLS, CDR2 YYNGEE. The CDR3 is made up of 15 amino acids. CDR3 protein: CASSPSGGGTDTQYF. The CDR3 DNA follows: TGTGCCAGCAGCCCAAGCGGGGGCGGCACAGATACGCAGTATTTT. Full variable domain (missing parts from reference TRBV9 and TRBJ2-3): DSGVTQTPKHLITATGQRVTLRCSPRSGDLSVYWYQQSLDQGLQFLIQYYNGEERAKGNILERFSAQQFPDLHSELNLSSLELGDSALYFCASSPSGGGTDTQYFGPGTRLTVL.

On this clonotype: A read error is possible here, since a much larger clone lies one base away. The chain uses TRBV2 and TRBJ2-2, with a possible D match to TRBD2 (6 bases). The CDR3 contains 15 residues. CDR1 and CDR2 (germline): SNHLY, FYNNEI. Here the CDR3 DNA reads TGTGCCGGCAGTGAAGGGACTTTTAATGCCGGGGAGCTGTTTTTT. Encoded protein: CAGSEGTFNAGELFF.

On this clonotype itself: A read error may account for a junction end that differs from germline. The rearrangement links TRBV5-1 to TRBJ2-1; maybe TRBD2 (6 bases). The CDR3 loop spans 14 amino acids. Germline V CDR1 and CDR2: SGHRS, YFSETQ. The CDR3 coding sequence is TGCACCAGCAGCCCGGAGGGCTCCTACAATGAGCAGTTCTTC. Encoded protein: CTSSPEGSYNEQFF.

The gene calls are TRBV10-3 and TRBJ1-1, with a possible D match to TRBD1 (6 bases). CDR3 length equals 11 residues. V gave up 10 bases and J gave up 6 bases, with 12 bases separating them. CDR1 is ENHRY, CDR2 SYGVKD, per germline. In DNA form, the CDR3 reads TGTGCCACTGTACAGGGAGCTGAAGCTTTCTTT. Translated: CATVQGAEAFF.

At least ten counts were recorded for this clonotype. The chain has TRBV27 and TRBJ2-3; D ambiguous. The ends were cut back, 2 bases at V and 6 bases at J, with 12 bases in the middle. The CDR3 consists of 14 residues. The germline CDR1 and CDR2 sequences are MNHEY and SMNVEV (reference sequence). The CDR3, as DNA: TGTGCCAGCAGTTTAGTAGGTAGCAGTGATACGCAGTATTTT. It codes for CASSLVGSSDTQYF.

As to this clonotype: Given a much more abundant clone one base away, this may be a read error. The V and J genes are TRBV23-1 and TRBJ2-5, with 7 bases identical to TRBD2. TRBV23-1 carries the ORF label, with uncertain function. The CDR3 is made up of 16 amino acids. Here the CDR3 reads CASSQSGGSFRETQHF. The DNA for the CDR3 is TGCGCCAGCAGTCAATCGGGCGGGAGCTTTAGGGAGACCCAGCACTTC.

This clonotype was seen repeatedly, ten times or more. This rearrangement joins TRBV11-2 to TRBJ2-3; no definite D call. Deletions cut 0 bases from V and 14 bases from J, with 12 bases between. The CDR3 runs 12 residues. Germline assignment: CDR1 SGHAT and CDR2 FQNNGV. Here the CDR3 DNA reads TGTGCCAGCAGCTTAGATGGCCGACGTCCGTATTTT. Residues: CASSLDGRRPYF.

This clonotype occurred a few times. This chain joins TRBV24-1 and TRBJ2-2; 8 positions agree with TRBD1. This CDR3 comprises 14 residues. Germline CDR1 is KGHDR and CDR2 is SFDVKD. The junction had 8 bases not matched to a gene; V was cut back by 8 bases and J by 7 bases. The CDR3 loop is CATKEQGDFGELFF. The CDR3 DNA follows: TGTGCCACCAAGGAACAGGGGGATTTCGGGGAGCTGTTTTTT.

The chain links TRBV3-1 to TRBJ2-5; unclear D gene. The CDR3 has 14 residues. Trimming stripped 3 bases from V and 5 bases from J, with 13 bases between. Germline V gene sequence: CDR1 LGHDT, CDR2 YNNKEL (reference sequence). In DNA, the CDR3 is TGTGCCAGCAGCCATACCTGGAGCACCGAGACCCAGTACTTC. Protein product: CASSHTWSTETQYF.

Many counts were recorded for this clonotype. This chain joins TRBV10-1 and TRBJ2-3; tentatively, D is TRBD2 (5 bases). The CDR3 totals 13 residues. Trimming cost V 0 bases and J 8 bases, with 9 bases left between them. The germline CDR1 and CDR2 sequences are WNHNN and SYGVQD (reference sequence). Here the CDR3 reads CASSESTRGTQYF. In DNA, the CDR3 is TGCGCCAGCAGTGAGTCGACTCGGGGTACGCAGTATTTT.

This clonotype has more than one count but fewer than ten. The chain couples TRBV6-5 to TRBJ1-2; 10 bases map to TRBD1. This CDR3 comprises 14 residues. CDR1 and CDR2 from the germline V gene are MNHEY and SVGAGI. V was pared by 6 bases and J by 5 bases, with 6 bases of the junction left unmatched. The CDR3 bases are TGTGCCAGCAGCCCGACAGGGGGCGGATATGGCTACACCTTC. Its translation is CASSPTGGGYGYTF.

This clonotype occurred many times. The gene calls are TRBV10-2 and TRBJ2-7; no clear D. The CDR3 consists of 12 residues. CDR1 WSHSY and CDR2 SAAADI come from the germline V gene. Trimming stripped 4 bases from V and 5 bases from J, with 9 bases between. Here the CDR3 reads CASSGAGNEQYF. The CDR3 DNA reads as TGCGCCAGCAGTGGAGCAGGAAACGAGCAGTACTTC.

This clonotype was counted many times. The chain joins TRBV7-6 to TRBJ2-2, with 7 bases that match TRBD2. Trimming removed 1 base from V and 0 bases from J; junction bases left unmatched: 11. This CDR3 is 19 amino acids long. Germline-derived CDR1 and CDR2 are SGHVS and FNYEAQ. DNA for the CDR3: TGTGCCAGCAGCTTAGTTCTAGCGGAGCTGAAAGCGAACACCGGGGAGCTGTTTTTT. Its translation: CASSLVLAELKANTGELFF.

This clonotype was observed at least ten times. The chain carries TRBV7-6 and TRBJ2-1; D is tentatively TRBD1 or TRBD2 (5 bases each). Deletions cut 5 bases from V and 7 bases from J, with 18 bases between. CDR1 is SGHVS, CDR2 FNYEAQ, per germline. There are 15 residues in the CDR3. CDR3 amino acids: CASSPTGGHGNEQFF. The CDR3 nucleotides read TGTGCCAGCAGCCCTACAGGAGGCCATGGGAATGAGCAGTTCTTC.

This clonotype was recorded many times. The chain has TRBV6-4 and TRBJ1-2, with D uncertain. The CDR3 is 14 residues long. Between the trimmed V and J ends, which lost 5 bases and 6 bases, there was a span of 16 bases. Germline V lookup: CDR1 MRHNA, CDR2 SNTAGT. CDR3 protein: CASSSRPEGNGYTF. CDR3 nucleotide sequence: TGTGCCAGCAGTTCGAGACCCGAAGGGAATGGCTACACCTTC.

This clonotype showed up many times. Mismatch with germline at one junction end may stem from a read error. The CDR3: CANSLIAGGAGEQFF. For the CDR3, the DNA is TGTGCCAACAGCTTAATAGCGGGGGGAGCCGGTGAGCAGTTCTTC. The chain joins TRBV7-3 to TRBJ2-1, with 10 bases lining up with TRBD2. Germline values: CDR1 SGHTA, CDR2 FQGTGA. This CDR3 has 15 amino acids.

In this sample, this clonotype turned up many times. The V and J genes are TRBV19 and TRBJ2-6; D is ambiguous. V gave up 1 base and J gave up 0 bases, with 10 bases separating them. This CDR3 is built from 17 residues. Germline V gene data show CDR1 as LNHDA and CDR2 as SQIVND (reference sequence). The DNA for the CDR3 is TGTGCCAGTAGTATAGCGGCAGTCCTCTCTGGGGCCAACGTCCTGACTTTC. This gives the protein CASSIAAVLSGANVLTF. Full variable domain (rest looked up from reference TRBV19 and TRBJ2-6): DGGITQSPKYLFRKEGQNVTLSCEQNLNHDAMYWYRQDPGQGLRLIYYSQIVNDFQKGDIAEGYSVSREKKESFPLTVTSAQKNPTAFYLCASSIAAVLSGANVLTFGAGSRLTVL.

This clonotype came up many times. The chain recombines TRBV6-5 with TRBJ2-7, with 9 bases aligning to TRBD2. The trim removed 4 bases at V and 4 bases at J, leaving 5 bases unmatched. Germline V CDR1 and CDR2: MNHEY, SVGAGI. This CDR3 is built from 14 residues. CDR3 region: CASSLAAGGYEQYF. The DNA for the CDR3 is TGTGCCAGCAGTTTGGCCGCGGGGGGGTACGAGCAGTACTTC.

This chain joins TRBV2 and TRBJ2-7; possibly TRBD1 for D (6 bases). The germline V and J ends were trimmed by 3 bases and 3 bases, with 15 bases remaining between them. Germline values: CDR1 SNHLY, CDR2 FYNNEI. This CDR3 region has 15 residues. The CDR3 loop is CASSDEQGASYEQYF. CDR3 in DNA: TGTGCCAGCAGTGACGAACAGGGCGCCAGCTACGAGCAGTACTTC.

This clonotype was observed at least ten times. CDR3: CASSLVRAAYGYTF. CDR3 DNA sequence: TGTGCCAGCAGCTTAGTCAGGGCCGCCTATGGCTACACCTTC. This sequence joins TRBV7-9 and TRBJ1-2; tentative D call: TRBD1 (5 bases). CDR3 length equals 14 residues. Per germline, CDR1 SEHNR and CDR2 FQNEAQ (reference sequence). The germline V and J ends were trimmed by 1 base and 4 bases, with 10 bases remaining between them.

This chain connects TRBV27 to TRBJ2-7; 10 nucleotides align to TRBD1. V was clipped by 3 bases and J by 5 bases; unmatched bases: 1. This CDR3 contains 13 residues. The germline V gene encodes CDR1 MNHEY and CDR2 SMNVEV (reference sequence). The CDR3 DNA is TGTGCCAGCAGTTTTGACAGGGGGCACGAGCAGTACTTC. Its translation: CASSFDRGHEQYF.

Ten or more counts support this clonotype. The V and J genes are TRBV11-2 and TRBJ2-3; 10 bases are shared with TRBD1. Germline lookup yields CDR1 SGHAT and CDR2 FQNNGV. The CDR3 length is 16 residues. With V trimmed by 5 bases and J by 2 bases, 7 bases remained unmatched. Written as DNA, the CDR3 is TGTGCCAGCAGCAGAGGGACAGGGGCGGCCACAGATACGCAGTATTTT. As protein: CASSRGTGAATDTQYF.

This clonotype showed up just a few times. CDR3 residues: CASRSGLAGINEQFF. DNA for the CDR3: TGTGCCAGCAGATCCGGACTAGCGGGTATCAATGAGCAGTTCTTC. The V gene is TRBV6-5, the J gene TRBJ2-1; 11 bases are a match to TRBD2. CDR3 length: 15 amino acids. Germline trimming cut 6 bases from V and 6 bases from J; bases unmatched to any gene: 7. The germline gives CDR1 MNHEY, CDR2 SVGAGI.

This clonotype was counted many times. V and J are TRBV29-1 and TRBJ1-5; D gene unclear. With 3 bases removed from V and 6 bases from J, the gap between germline ends came to 12 bases. This CDR3 has 13 amino acids. The germline gives CDR1 SQVTM, CDR2 ANQGSEA. The CDR3 DNA is TGCAGCGTTGATCCCGGCCGCGGTCAGCCCCAGCATTTT. This codes for CSVDPGRGQPQHF.